These T cell receptor beta chains were read from a single sample in a study of CD8 T cells in ankylosing spondylitis. TCRdb analysed the 5' RACE reads with MiXCR anew, one entry per CDR3 protein. This table has about 220,000 distinct CDR3 sequences, approximately 7.4% appearing once. The sequencing sample was made of blood, either unsorted or a sorted T cell fraction (not recorded which). The receptor source for this set is a male donor with ankylosing spondylitis. The CDR3 runs from the conserved cysteine through the conserved F or W. D genes are given only for firm matches. A clone size is listed for some rows: how often the clone was seen (once, few, many), or a class if it is expanded.

v_call: TRBV4-1
clone_size: few
d_call: TRBD2
j_call: TRBJ2-1
cdr3_aa: CASSQERLAGPREQFF
cdr3_nt: TGCGCCAGCAGCCAAGAGCGACTAGCGGGACCCCGTGAGCAGTTCTTC

v_call: TRBV2
clone_size: many
d_call: .
j_call: TRBJ1-2
cdr3_aa: CASKVQINYGYTF
cdr3_nt: TGTGCCAGCAAGGTTCAGATAAACTATGGCTACACCTTC

v_call: TRBV7-8
clone_size: few
d_call: TRBD2
j_call: TRBJ2-7
cdr3_aa: CASSAEAGDIYEQYF
cdr3_nt: TGTGCCAGCAGCGCGGAAGCGGGGGATATCTACGAGCAGTACTTC

v_call: TRBV10-1
clone_size: .
d_call: .
j_call: TRBJ2-7
cdr3_aa: CASRGDLRLEQYF
cdr3_nt: TGCGCCAGCAGAGGGGATTTGAGGCTCGAGCAGTACTTC

v_call: TRBV6-2/TRBV6-3
clone_size: .
d_call: .
j_call: TRBJ2-7
cdr3_aa: CASSYSLPTYEQYF
cdr3_nt: TGTGCCAGCAGTTACAGCCTACCGACCTACGAGCAGTACTTC

v_call: TRBV9
clone_size: .
d_call: .
j_call: TRBJ2-2
cdr3_aa: CASSVFTPLEGGELFF
cdr3_nt: TGTGCCAGCAGCGTCTTTACTCCCCTTGAGGGCGGGGAGCTGTTTTTT

v_call: TRBV7-2
clone_size: many
d_call: TRBD1
j_call: TRBJ2-3
cdr3_aa: CASSGTGFDTDTQYF
cdr3_nt: TGTGCCAGCAGCGGGACAGGGTTTGACACAGATACGCAGTATTTT

v_call: TRBV7-9
clone_size: many
d_call: TRBD1
j_call: TRBJ2-7
cdr3_aa: CASRPGTGLSYEQYF
cdr3_nt: TGTGCCAGCAGACCGGGGACAGGGCTCTCCTACGAGCAGTACTTC

v_call: TRBV7-9
clone_size: many
d_call: .
j_call: TRBJ2-3
cdr3_aa: CASSPRLRSDTQYF
cdr3_nt: TGTGCCAGCAGCCCCCGACTGAGATCCGATACGCAGTATTTT

v_call: TRBV9
clone_size: many
d_call: TRBD2
j_call: TRBJ2-1
cdr3_aa: CASSPLAGFAYNEQFF
cdr3_nt: TGTGCCAGCAGCCCTCTAGCGGGATTCGCCTACAATGAGCAGTTCTTC

v_call: TRBV10-3
clone_size: many
d_call: .
j_call: TRBJ2-7
cdr3_aa: CAISEFGGGTYEQYF
cdr3_nt: TGTGCCATCAGTGAGTTTGGAGGGGGGACCTACGAGCAGTACTTC

v_call: TRBV3-1
clone_size: many
d_call: .
j_call: TRBJ2-7
cdr3_aa: CASTPGTGGSHEQYF
cdr3_nt: TGTGCCAGCACCCCTGGGACGGGGGGCAGCCACGAGCAGTACTTC

v_call: TRBV25-1
clone_size: few
d_call: .
j_call: TRBJ1-1
cdr3_aa: CASSTLDLSKTPNTEAFF
cdr3_nt: TGTGCCAGCAGTACCCTAGACTTATCCAAAACTCCGAACACTGAAGCTTTCTTT

v_call: TRBV4-3
clone_size: many
d_call: .
j_call: TRBJ2-4
cdr3_aa: CASSQDRGASNKNIQYF
cdr3_nt: TGCGCCAGCAGCCAAGATCGGGGGGCGAGTAACAAAAACATTCAGTACTTC

v_call: TRBV28
clone_size: many
d_call: .
j_call: TRBJ1-4
cdr3_aa: CASRLGGEKLFF
cdr3_nt: TGTGCCAGCAGACTTGGGGGTGAAAAACTGTTTTTT

v_call: TRBV20-1
clone_size: many
d_call: .
j_call: TRBJ2-2
cdr3_aa: CSALSGDNTGELFF
cdr3_nt: TGCAGTGCTCTCTCCGGCGACAACACCGGGGAGCTGTTTTTT

v_call: TRBV25-1
clone_size: .
d_call: .
j_call: TRBJ1-6
cdr3_aa: CASSVTAYNSPLHF
cdr3_nt: TGTGCCAGCAGCGTAACCGCCTATAATTCACCCCTCCACTTT

v_call: TRBV6-2/TRBV6-3
clone_size: few
d_call: .
j_call: TRBJ2-1
cdr3_aa: CASGARTYNEQFF
cdr3_nt: TGTGCCAGCGGAGCTAGGACCTACAATGAGCAGTTCTTC

v_call: TRBV4-2
clone_size: few
d_call: TRBD1
j_call: TRBJ2-2
cdr3_aa: CASSHSGTGDTGELFF
cdr3_nt: TGTGCCAGCAGCCATTCCGGGACAGGAGACACCGGGGAGCTGTTTTTT

v_call: TRBV10-3
clone_size: few
d_call: .
j_call: TRBJ2-6
cdr3_aa: CAIGSGANVLTF
cdr3_nt: TGTGCCATCGGTTCTGGGGCCAACGTCCTGACTTTC

v_call: TRBV9
clone_size: many
d_call: TRBD1
j_call: TRBJ1-2
cdr3_aa: CASRGGQGAREDYGYTF
cdr3_nt: TGTGCCAGCAGGGGAGGACAGGGGGCTCGTGAGGACTATGGCTACACCTTC

v_call: TRBV28
clone_size: many
d_call: TRBD2
j_call: TRBJ2-5
cdr3_aa: CASSLELAEPETQYF
cdr3_nt: TGTGCCAGCAGTTTAGAACTAGCGGAGCCGGAGACCCAGTACTTC

v_call: TRBV4-3
clone_size: many
d_call: TRBD2
j_call: TRBJ2-1
cdr3_aa: CASSQGRTRAGWEQFF
cdr3_nt: TGCGCCAGCAGCCAAGGAAGGACTAGGGCAGGGTGGGAGCAGTTCTTC

v_call: TRBV7-9
clone_size: many
d_call: TRBD2
j_call: TRBJ2-7
cdr3_aa: CASSFRLTSGNYEQYF
cdr3_nt: TGTGCCAGCAGCTTCCGACTGACTAGCGGGAACTACGAGCAGTACTTC

v_call: TRBV27
clone_size: many
d_call: .
j_call: TRBJ2-5
cdr3_aa: CASSLSSQDRNQYF
cdr3_nt: TGTGCCAGCAGTTTATCGAGTCAGGATAGGAATCAGTACTTC

v_call: TRBV6-2/TRBV6-3
clone_size: many
d_call: .
j_call: TRBJ1-5
cdr3_aa: CASSYLADSNQPQHF
cdr3_nt: TGTGCCAGCAGTTACCTGGCGGATAGCAATCAGCCCCAGCATTTT

v_call: TRBV6-2/TRBV6-3
clone_size: many
d_call: .
j_call: TRBJ2-7
cdr3_aa: CASSYRLGRKLYEQYF
cdr3_nt: TGTGCCAGCAGTTACCGTTTGGGCAGAAAGCTCTACGAGCAGTACTTC

v_call: TRBV6-1
clone_size: many
d_call: .
j_call: TRBJ2-7
cdr3_aa: CASSGVGGYEQYF
cdr3_nt: TGTGCCAGCAGTGGGGTAGGAGGCTACGAGCAGTACTTC

v_call: TRBV7-9
clone_size: .
d_call: .
j_call: TRBJ1-1
cdr3_aa: CASKGGQPRTEAFF
cdr3_nt: TGTGCCAGCAAGGGGGGGCAACCACGCACTGAAGCTTTCTTT

v_call: TRBV12-3/TRBV12-4
clone_size: .
d_call: TRBD1
j_call: TRBJ2-1
cdr3_aa: CASIEDRYNEQFF
cdr3_nt: TGTGCCAGCATAGAGGACAGGTACAATGAGCAGTTCTTC

v_call: TRBV20-1
clone_size: .
d_call: .
j_call: TRBJ2-7
cdr3_aa: CSARGRGQDSYEQYF
cdr3_nt: TGCAGTGCTAGAGGGAGAGGGCAGGATTCCTACGAGCAGTACTTC

v_call: TRBV15
clone_size: many
d_call: TRBD2
j_call: TRBJ2-5
cdr3_aa: CATRAGDFYDQETQYF
cdr3_nt: TGTGCCACCAGAGCGGGAGATTTTTATGACCAAGAGACCCAGTACTTC

v_call: TRBV7-9
clone_size: .
d_call: TRBD1
j_call: TRBJ2-2
cdr3_aa: CASSSLGTGITGELFF
cdr3_nt: TGTGCCAGCAGTTCCCTAGGGACAGGGATCACCGGGGAGCTGTTTTTT

v_call: TRBV4-3
clone_size: many
d_call: TRBD1
j_call: TRBJ2-5
cdr3_aa: CASSTLTGTQETQYF
cdr3_nt: TGCGCCAGCAGCACCTTGACAGGGACCCAAGAGACCCAGTACTTC

v_call: TRBV27
clone_size: many
d_call: .
j_call: TRBJ1-6
cdr3_aa: CASTVSAGADSPLHF
cdr3_nt: TGTGCCAGCACCGTTTCTGCCGGGGCAGATTCACCCCTCCACTTT

v_call: TRBV2
clone_size: few
d_call: TRBD2
j_call: TRBJ2-5
cdr3_aa: CASSWDRAGVLAGDEETQYF
cdr3_nt: TGTGCCAGCAGTTGGGATAGGGCCGGTGTACTAGCGGGAGATGAAGAGACCCAGTACTTC

v_call: TRBV3-1
clone_size: .
d_call: .
j_call: TRBJ1-5
cdr3_aa: CASSQGWGANQPQHF
cdr3_nt: TGTGCCAGCAGCCAAGGATGGGGGGCCAATCAGCCCCAGCATTTT

v_call: TRBV7-9
clone_size: many
d_call: TRBD1
j_call: TRBJ2-7
cdr3_aa: CASSEVSAGGTYEQYF
cdr3_nt: TGTGCCAGCAGCGAGGTCTCGGCAGGGGGTACCTACGAGCAGTACTTC

v_call: TRBV9
clone_size: many
d_call: .
j_call: TRBJ1-1
cdr3_aa: CASSVGRAGFNRAEAFF
cdr3_nt: TGTGCCAGCAGCGTAGGGAGGGCAGGGTTCAATAGGGCTGAAGCTTTCTTT

v_call: TRBV21-1
clone_size: many
d_call: .
j_call: TRBJ2-5
cdr3_aa: CASSTAFQETQYF
cdr3_nt: TGTGCCAGCAGCACAGCATTCCAAGAGACCCAGTACTTC

v_call: TRBV27
clone_size: many
d_call: .
j_call: TRBJ1-1
cdr3_aa: CASSLGYSLPTEAFF
cdr3_nt: TGTGCCAGCAGTTTAGGGTACAGCCTTCCCACTGAAGCTTTCTTT

v_call: TRBV5-1
clone_size: .
d_call: TRBD2
j_call: TRBJ2-3
cdr3_aa: CASSSQGGTDTQYF
cdr3_nt: TGCGCCAGCAGCTCCCAGGGAGGGACAGATACGCAGTATTTT

v_call: TRBV4-3
clone_size: many
d_call: .
j_call: TRBJ1-1
cdr3_aa: CASSQDEGPASPNTEAFF
cdr3_nt: TGCGCCAGCAGCCAAGATGAGGGGCCCGCCTCACCAAACACTGAAGCTTTCTTT

v_call: TRBV12-3/TRBV12-4
clone_size: many
d_call: .
j_call: TRBJ2-1
cdr3_aa: CASSSRGLDNEQFF
cdr3_nt: TGTGCCAGCAGCTCTAGGGGGTTGGATAATGAGCAGTTCTTC

v_call: TRBV4-1
clone_size: .
d_call: .
j_call: TRBJ2-5
cdr3_aa: CASSQDGLVGETQYF
cdr3_nt: TGCGCCAGCAGCCAAGACGGACTGGTGGGGGAGACCCAGTACTTC

v_call: TRBV6-2/TRBV6-3
clone_size: many
d_call: TRBD1
j_call: TRBJ2-7
cdr3_aa: CASTEPRQGTYEQYF
cdr3_nt: TGTGCCAGCACCGAACCCCGACAGGGAACCTACGAGCAGTACTTC

v_call: TRBV27
clone_size: many
d_call: TRBD2
j_call: TRBJ2-1
cdr3_aa: CASSSLRTSGRPGEQFF
cdr3_nt: TGTGCCAGCAGTTCCCTTAGGACTAGCGGGAGGCCCGGTGAGCAGTTCTTC

v_call: TRBV28
clone_size: many
d_call: TRBD1
j_call: TRBJ1-1
cdr3_aa: CASIPDRAGPLNTEAFF
cdr3_nt: TGTGCCAGCATACCCGACAGGGCCGGCCCTTTGAACACTGAAGCTTTCTTT

v_call: TRBV7-9
clone_size: .
d_call: .
j_call: TRBJ2-1
cdr3_aa: CASVAPNEQFF
cdr3_nt: TGTGCCAGCGTTGCTCCCAATGAGCAGTTCTTC

v_call: TRBV29-1
clone_size: many
d_call: TRBD2
j_call: TRBJ2-5
cdr3_aa: CSVEESSGSLQETQYF
cdr3_nt: TGCAGCGTTGAAGAGTCTAGCGGGAGCCTCCAAGAGACCCAGTACTTC

v_call: TRBV21-1
clone_size: many
d_call: .
j_call: TRBJ2-7
cdr3_aa: CASTPGQGTYEQYF
cdr3_nt: TGTGCCAGCACCCCGGGACAGGGAACCTACGAGCAGTACTTC

v_call: TRBV7-9
clone_size: .
d_call: .
j_call: TRBJ2-7
cdr3_aa: CAMGLGHLSYEQYF
cdr3_nt: TGTGCCATGGGCCTGGGACACCTCTCCTACGAGCAGTACTTC

v_call: TRBV27
clone_size: .
d_call: .
j_call: TRBJ2-7
cdr3_aa: CASSWGRGGAYEQYF
cdr3_nt: TGTGCCAGCAGTTGGGGTCGTGGGGGCGCGTACGAGCAGTACTTC

v_call: TRBV4-1
clone_size: many
d_call: .
j_call: TRBJ2-7
cdr3_aa: CASSHVRVGGFSYEQYF
cdr3_nt: TGCGCCAGCAGCCACGTCCGAGTGGGGGGTTTCTCCTACGAGCAGTACTTC

v_call: TRBV6-1
clone_size: many
d_call: .
j_call: TRBJ1-6
cdr3_aa: CASKAGGFSPLHF
cdr3_nt: TGTGCCAGCAAGGCTGGGGGGTTTTCACCCCTCCACTTT